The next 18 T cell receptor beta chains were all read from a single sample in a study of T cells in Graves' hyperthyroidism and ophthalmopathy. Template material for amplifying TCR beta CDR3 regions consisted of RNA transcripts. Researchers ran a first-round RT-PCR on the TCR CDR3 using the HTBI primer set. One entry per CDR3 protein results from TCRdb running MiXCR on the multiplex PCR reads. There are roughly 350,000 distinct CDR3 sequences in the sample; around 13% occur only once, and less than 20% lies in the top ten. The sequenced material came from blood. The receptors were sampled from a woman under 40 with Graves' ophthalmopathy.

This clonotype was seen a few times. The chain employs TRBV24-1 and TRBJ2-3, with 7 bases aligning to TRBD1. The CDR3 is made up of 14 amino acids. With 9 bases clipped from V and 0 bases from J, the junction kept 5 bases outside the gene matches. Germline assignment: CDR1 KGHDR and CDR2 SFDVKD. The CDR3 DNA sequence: TGTGCCACCGAAGGGACAGCTAGCACAGATACGCAGTATTTT. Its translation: CATEGTASTDTQYF.

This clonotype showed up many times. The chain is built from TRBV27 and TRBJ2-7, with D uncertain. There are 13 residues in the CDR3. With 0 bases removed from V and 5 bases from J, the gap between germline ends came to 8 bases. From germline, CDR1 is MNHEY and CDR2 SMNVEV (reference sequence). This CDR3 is CASSLSGIHEQYF. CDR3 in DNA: TGTGCCAGCAGTTTATCAGGGATCCACGAGCAGTACTTC.

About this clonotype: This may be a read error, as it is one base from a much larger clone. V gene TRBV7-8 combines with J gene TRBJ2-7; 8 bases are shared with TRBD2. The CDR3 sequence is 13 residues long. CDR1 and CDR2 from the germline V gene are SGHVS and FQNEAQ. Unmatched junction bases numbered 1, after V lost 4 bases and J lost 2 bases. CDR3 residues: CASSWGLAYEQYF. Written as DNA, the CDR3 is TGTGCCAGCAGCTGGGGACTAGCCTACGAGCAGTACTTC.

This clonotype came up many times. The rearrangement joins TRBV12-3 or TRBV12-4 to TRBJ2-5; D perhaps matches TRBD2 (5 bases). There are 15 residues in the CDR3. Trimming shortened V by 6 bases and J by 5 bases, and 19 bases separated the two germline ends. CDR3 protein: CASSLTTVERETQYF. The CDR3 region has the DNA TGTGCCAGCAGCCTGACCACCGTTGAGCGGGAGACCCAGTACTTC.

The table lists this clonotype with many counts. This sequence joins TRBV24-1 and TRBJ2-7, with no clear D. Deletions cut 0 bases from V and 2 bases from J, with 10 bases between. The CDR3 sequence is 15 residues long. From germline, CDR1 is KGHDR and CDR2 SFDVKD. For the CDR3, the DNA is TGTGCCACCAGTGATTTGCTTAACGGTCCCTACGAGCAGTACTTC. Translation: CATSDLLNGPYEQYF.

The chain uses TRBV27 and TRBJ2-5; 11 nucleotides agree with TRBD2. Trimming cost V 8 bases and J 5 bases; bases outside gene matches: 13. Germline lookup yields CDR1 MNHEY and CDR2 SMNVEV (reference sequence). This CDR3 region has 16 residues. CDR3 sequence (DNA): TGTGCCAGCGGGTCAGAAACTAGCGGGGGTCCGGAGACCCAGTACTTC. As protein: CASGSETSGGPETQYF.

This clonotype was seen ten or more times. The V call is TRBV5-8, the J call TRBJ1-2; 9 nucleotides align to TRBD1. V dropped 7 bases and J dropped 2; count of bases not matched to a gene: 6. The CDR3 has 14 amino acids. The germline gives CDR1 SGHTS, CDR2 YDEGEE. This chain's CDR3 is CASARDRDNYGYTF. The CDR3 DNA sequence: TGTGCCAGCGCACGGGACAGGGACAACTATGGCTACACCTTC.

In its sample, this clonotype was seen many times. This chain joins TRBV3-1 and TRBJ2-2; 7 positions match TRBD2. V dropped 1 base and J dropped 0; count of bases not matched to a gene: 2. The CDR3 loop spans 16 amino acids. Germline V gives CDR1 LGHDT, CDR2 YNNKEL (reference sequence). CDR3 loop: CASSQARGANTGELFF. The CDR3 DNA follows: TGTGCCAGCAGCCAAGCACGGGGGGCGAACACCGGGGAGCTGTTTTTT.

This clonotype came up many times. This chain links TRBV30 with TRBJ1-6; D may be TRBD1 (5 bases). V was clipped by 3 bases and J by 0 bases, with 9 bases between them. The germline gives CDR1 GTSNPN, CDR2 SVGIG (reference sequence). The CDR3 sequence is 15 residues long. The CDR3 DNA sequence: TGTGCCTGGAGGTACAGGAACTCCTATAATTCACCCCTCCACTTT. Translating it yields CAWRYRNSYNSPLHF.

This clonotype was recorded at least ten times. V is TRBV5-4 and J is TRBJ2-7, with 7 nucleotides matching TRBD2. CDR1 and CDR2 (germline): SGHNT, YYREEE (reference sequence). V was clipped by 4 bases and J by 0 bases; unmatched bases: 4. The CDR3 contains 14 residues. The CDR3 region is CASSIGLDSYEQYF. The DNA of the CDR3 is TGTGCCAGCAGCATCGGACTAGACTCCTACGAGCAGTACTTC.

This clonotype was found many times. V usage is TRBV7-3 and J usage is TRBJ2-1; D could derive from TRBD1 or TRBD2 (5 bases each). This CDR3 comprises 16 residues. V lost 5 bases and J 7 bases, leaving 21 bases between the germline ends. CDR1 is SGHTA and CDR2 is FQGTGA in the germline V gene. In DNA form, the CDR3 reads TGTGCCAGCAGCCCATTGGGGGTCGCAACCATGAATGAGCAGTTCTTC. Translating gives CASSPLGVATMNEQFF.

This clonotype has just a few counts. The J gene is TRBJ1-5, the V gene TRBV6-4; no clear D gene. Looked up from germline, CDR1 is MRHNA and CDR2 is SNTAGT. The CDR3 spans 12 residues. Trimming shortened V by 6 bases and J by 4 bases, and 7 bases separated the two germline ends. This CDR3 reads CASRPLNQPQHF. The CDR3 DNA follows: TGTGCCAGCAGACCTCTTAATCAGCCCCAGCATTTT.

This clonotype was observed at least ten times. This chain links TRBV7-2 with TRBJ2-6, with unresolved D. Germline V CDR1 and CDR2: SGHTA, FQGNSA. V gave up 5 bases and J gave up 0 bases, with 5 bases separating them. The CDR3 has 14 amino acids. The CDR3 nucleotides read TGTGCCAGCAGCCGTAGCTCTGGGGCCAACGTCCTGACTTTC. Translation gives CASSRSSGANVLTF.

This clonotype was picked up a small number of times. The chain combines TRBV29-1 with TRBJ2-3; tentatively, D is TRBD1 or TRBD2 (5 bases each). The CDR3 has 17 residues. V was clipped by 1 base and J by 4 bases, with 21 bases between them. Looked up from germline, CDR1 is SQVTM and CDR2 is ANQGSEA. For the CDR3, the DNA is TGCAGCGTTGAAGCGGGAACCAGGGTCCAATTGGCAGATACGCAGTATTTT. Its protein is CSVEAGTRVQLADTQYF.

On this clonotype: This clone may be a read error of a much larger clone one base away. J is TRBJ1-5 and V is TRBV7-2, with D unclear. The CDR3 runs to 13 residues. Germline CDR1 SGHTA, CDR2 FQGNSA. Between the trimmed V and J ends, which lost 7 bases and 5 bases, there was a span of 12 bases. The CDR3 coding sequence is TGTGCCAGCATTGTTTCTATCCATCAGCCCCAGCATTTT. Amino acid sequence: CASIVSIHQPQHF.

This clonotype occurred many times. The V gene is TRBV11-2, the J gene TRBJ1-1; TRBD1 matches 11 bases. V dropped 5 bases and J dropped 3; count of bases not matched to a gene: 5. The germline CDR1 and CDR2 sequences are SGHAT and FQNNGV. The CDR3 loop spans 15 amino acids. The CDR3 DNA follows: TGTGCCAGCAGCAAGGACAGGGGGCTGTACACTGAAGCTTTCTTT. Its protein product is CASSKDRGLYTEAFF.

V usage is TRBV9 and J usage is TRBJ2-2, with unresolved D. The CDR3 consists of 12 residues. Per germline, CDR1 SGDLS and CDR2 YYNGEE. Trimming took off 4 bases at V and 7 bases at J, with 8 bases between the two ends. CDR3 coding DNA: TGTGCCAGCAGCTCTATGTACGGGGAGCTGTTTTTT. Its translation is CASSSMYGELFF.

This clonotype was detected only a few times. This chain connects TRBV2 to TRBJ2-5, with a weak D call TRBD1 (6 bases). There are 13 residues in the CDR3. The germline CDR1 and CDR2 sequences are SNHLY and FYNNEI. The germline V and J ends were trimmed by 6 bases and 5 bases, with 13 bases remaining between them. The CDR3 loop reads CASRWTATETQYF. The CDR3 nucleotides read TGTGCCAGCAGGTGGACAGCCACGGAGACCCAGTACTTC.